Below are 9 T cell receptor beta chains sequenced from a single sample in a study of control samples from healthy donors and cancer patients. Produced via immunoSEQ multiplex PCR; TCRdb's table is partial and in-frame only. This sample carries 150,000 or so clones, about 94% of them seen once, and the ten largest clones take about 5.6%. Sequenced input: blood. Every receptor here comes from a man aged 35 to 55 in good health.

This chain joins TRBV19 and TRBJ1-1, with 11 bases lining up with TRBD1. This CDR3 has 13 amino acids. Germline CDR1 reads LNHDA; CDR2 reads SQIVND (reference sequence). Trimming cost V 6 bases and J 5 bases; bases outside gene matches: 2. CDR3 sequence: CASRDRGLTEAFF. The CDR3 DNA reads TGTGCCAGTAGGGACAGGGGGCTTACTGAAGCTTTCTTT. The variable domain in full, completed from reference TRBV19 and TRBJ1-1, reads DGGITQSPKYLFRKEGQNVTLSCEQNLNHDAMYWYRQDPGQGLRLIYYSQIVNDFQKGDIAEGYSVSREKKESFPLTVTSAQKNPTAFYLCASRDRGLTEAFFGQGTRLTVV.

The rearrangement links TRBV6-1 to TRBJ1-2, with TRBD1 as a possible D gene (5 bases). The CDR3 runs 15 residues. V was trimmed by 2 bases and J by 7 bases, leaving 17 bases between them. Germline V CDR1 and CDR2: MNHNS, SASEGT. The CDR3 DNA reads TGTGCCAGCAGTGAACTCGGGGGATGGCTAGGTGGCTACACCTTC. Protein: CASSELGGWLGGYTF.

V is TRBV5-1 and J is TRBJ2-1; D perhaps matches TRBD2 (6 bases). This CDR3 is 12 amino acids long. The germline V gene has CDR1 SGHRS and CDR2 YFSETQ. V gave up 0 bases and J gave up 12 bases, with 10 bases separating them. CDR3 in amino acids: CASSLDQGGQFF. The CDR3 DNA sequence: TGCGCCAGCAGCTTGGATCAGGGAGGGCAGTTCTTC.

For the CDR3, the DNA is TGTGCCTGGGAGACAGGGGCGGGTGGAAACACCATATATTTT. This codes for CAWETGAGGNTIYF. The chain couples TRBV30 to TRBJ1-3; 8 nucleotides align to TRBD1. Germline loops: CDR1 GTSNPN, CDR2 SVGIG (reference sequence). V dropped 5 bases and J dropped 3; count of bases not matched to a gene: 6. The CDR3 consists of 14 residues.

Notes on this clone: Within the sample, other DNA sequences also encode this same CDR3. The chain is built from TRBV5-1 and TRBJ1-2; tentatively, D is TRBD1 (6 bases). The germline gives CDR1 SGHRS, CDR2 YFSETQ. V was pared by 0 bases and J by 0 bases, with 9 bases between. This CDR3 region has 15 residues. The CDR3 here is CASSLGQGPNYGYTF. CDR3 coding DNA: TGCGCCAGCAGCTTGGGTCAGGGGCCTAACTATGGCTACACCTTC.

The chain carries TRBV6-5 and TRBJ2-1; D gene unclear. Trimming took 6 bases from V and 10 from J, leaving 10 bases between them. There are 11 residues in the CDR3. Germline CDR1 is MNHEY and CDR2 is SVGAGI. CDR3 bases: TGTGCCAGCAGCGACGCCGTGGAGCAGTTCTTC. Protein product: CASSDAVEQFF.

The V call is TRBV12-3 or TRBV12-4, the J call TRBJ2-7; no clear D gene. The CDR3 runs 13 residues. Trimming left V 3 bases short and J 0 bases short, with 6 bases between. In DNA, the CDR3 is TGTGCCAGCAGTTTGACCGGCTCCTACGAGCAGTACTTC. Amino acid sequence: CASSLTGSYEQYF.

The chain is built from TRBV9 and TRBJ2-7, with TRBD1 matching over 7 bases. The CDR3 loop spans 15 amino acids. From germline, CDR1 is SGDLS and CDR2 YYNGEE. Trimming at V came to 0 bases and at J to 3 bases, leaving 6 bases not matched to a gene. The CDR3 region is CASSVGGQTSYEQYF. CDR3 nucleotide sequence: TGTGCCAGCAGCGTAGGGGGACAGACAAGCTACGAGCAGTACTTC.

The chain carries TRBV2 and TRBJ1-2; D uncertain. Trimming pared 6 bases from V and 4 bases from J, leaving 9 bases between. The CDR3 has 12 residues. Germline V gives CDR1 SNHLY, CDR2 FYNNEI. The CDR3 sequence is CASRGSTYGYTF. CDR3 DNA: TGTGCCAGCAGGGGCAGCACCTATGGCTACACCTTC. Combining the CDR3 with reference TRBV2 and TRBJ1-2 gives the whole variable domain EPEVTQTPSHQVTQMGQEVILRCVPISNHLYFYWYRQILGQKVEFLVSFYNNEISEKSEIFDDQFSVERPDGSNFTLKIRSTKLEDSAMYFCASRGSTYGYTFGSGTRLTVV.